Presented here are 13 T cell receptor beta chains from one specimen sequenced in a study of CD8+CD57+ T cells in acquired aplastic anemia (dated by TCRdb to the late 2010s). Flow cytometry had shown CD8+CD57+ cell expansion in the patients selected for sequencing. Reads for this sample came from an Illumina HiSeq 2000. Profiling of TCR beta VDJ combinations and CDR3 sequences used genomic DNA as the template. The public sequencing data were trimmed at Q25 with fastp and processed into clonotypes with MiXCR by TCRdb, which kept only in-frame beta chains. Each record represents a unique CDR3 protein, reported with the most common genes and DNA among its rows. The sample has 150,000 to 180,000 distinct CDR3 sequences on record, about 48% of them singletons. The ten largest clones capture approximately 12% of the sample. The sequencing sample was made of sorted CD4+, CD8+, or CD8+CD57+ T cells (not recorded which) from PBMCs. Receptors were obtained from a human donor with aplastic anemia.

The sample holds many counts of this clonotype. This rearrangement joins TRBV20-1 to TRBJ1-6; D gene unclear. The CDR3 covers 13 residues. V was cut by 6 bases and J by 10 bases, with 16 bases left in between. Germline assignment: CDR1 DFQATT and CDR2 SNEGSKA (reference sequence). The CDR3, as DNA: TGCAGTGCCGTCAAGGGTGACGGATCACCCCTCCACTTT. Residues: CSAVKGDGSPLHF.

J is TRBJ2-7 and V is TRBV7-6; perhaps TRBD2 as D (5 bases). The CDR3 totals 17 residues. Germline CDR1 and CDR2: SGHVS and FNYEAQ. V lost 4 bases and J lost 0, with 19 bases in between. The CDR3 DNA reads TGTGCCAGCAGCTCGGCGAGAGGTATGAGCGGCTCCTACGAGCAGTACTTC. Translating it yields CASSSARGMSGSYEQYF.

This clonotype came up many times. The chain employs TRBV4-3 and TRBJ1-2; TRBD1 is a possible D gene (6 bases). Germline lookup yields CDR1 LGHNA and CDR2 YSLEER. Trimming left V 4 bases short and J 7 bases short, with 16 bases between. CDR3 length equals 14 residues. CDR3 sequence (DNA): TGCGCCAGCAGCCCCCGGACAGCTGGTCTTGGCTACACCTTC. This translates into CASSPRTAGLGYTF.

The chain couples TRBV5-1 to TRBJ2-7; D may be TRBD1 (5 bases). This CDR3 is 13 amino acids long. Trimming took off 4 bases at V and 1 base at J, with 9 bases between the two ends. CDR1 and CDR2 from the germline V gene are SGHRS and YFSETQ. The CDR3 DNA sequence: TGCGCCAGCAGCAAGACAGCTTCCTACGAGCAGTACTTC. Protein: CASSKTASYEQYF.

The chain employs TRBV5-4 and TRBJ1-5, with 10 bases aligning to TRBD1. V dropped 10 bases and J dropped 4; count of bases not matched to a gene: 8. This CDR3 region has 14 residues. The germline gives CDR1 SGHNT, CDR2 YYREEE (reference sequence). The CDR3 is CAVSGTGENQPQHF. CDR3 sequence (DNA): TGTGCCGTCTCCGGGACAGGGGAGAATCAGCCCCAGCATTTT.

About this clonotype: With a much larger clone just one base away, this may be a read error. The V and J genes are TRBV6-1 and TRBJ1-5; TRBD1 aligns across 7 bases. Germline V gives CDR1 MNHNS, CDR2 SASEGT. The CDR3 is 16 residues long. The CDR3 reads CASNEFEGAGNQPQHF. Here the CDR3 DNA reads TGTGCCAGCAATGAATTTGAGGGGGCGGGCAATCAGCCCCAGCATTTT.

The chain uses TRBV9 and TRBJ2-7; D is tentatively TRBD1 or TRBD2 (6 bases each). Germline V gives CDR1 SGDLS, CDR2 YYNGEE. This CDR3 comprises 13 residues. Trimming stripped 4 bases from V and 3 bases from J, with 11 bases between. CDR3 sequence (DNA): TGTGCCAGCAGCACAGGGACTCTCTACGAGCAGTACTTC. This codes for CASSTGTLYEQYF.

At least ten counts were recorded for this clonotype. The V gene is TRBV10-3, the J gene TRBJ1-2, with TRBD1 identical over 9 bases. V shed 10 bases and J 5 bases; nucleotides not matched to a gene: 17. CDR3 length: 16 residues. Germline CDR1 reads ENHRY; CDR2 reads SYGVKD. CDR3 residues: CASHRDRESLQYGYTF. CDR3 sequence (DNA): TGTGCCAGCCACCGGGACAGGGAATCCCTACAATATGGCTACACCTTC.

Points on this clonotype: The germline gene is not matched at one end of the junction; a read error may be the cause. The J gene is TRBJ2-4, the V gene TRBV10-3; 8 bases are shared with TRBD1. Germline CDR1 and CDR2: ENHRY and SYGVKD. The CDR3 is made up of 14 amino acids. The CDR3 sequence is CASSYGQGADIQYF. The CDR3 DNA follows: TGTGCCAGCAGTTACGGGCAGGGGGCAGACATTCAGTACTTC.

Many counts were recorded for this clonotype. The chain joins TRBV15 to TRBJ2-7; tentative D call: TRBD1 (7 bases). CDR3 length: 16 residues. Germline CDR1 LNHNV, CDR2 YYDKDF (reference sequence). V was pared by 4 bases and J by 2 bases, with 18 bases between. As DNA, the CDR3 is TGTGCCACCAGCACGTCTTTGCGGGACAGCCCCTACGAGCAGTACTTC. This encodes CATSTSLRDSPYEQYF.

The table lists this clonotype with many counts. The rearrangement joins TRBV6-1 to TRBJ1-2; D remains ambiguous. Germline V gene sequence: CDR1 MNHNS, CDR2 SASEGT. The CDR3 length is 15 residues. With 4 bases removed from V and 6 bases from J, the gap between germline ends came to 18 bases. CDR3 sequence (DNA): TGTGCCAGCAGTGTATCGAGTGGGCCGAGAAATGGCTACACCTTC. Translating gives CASSVSSGPRNGYTF.

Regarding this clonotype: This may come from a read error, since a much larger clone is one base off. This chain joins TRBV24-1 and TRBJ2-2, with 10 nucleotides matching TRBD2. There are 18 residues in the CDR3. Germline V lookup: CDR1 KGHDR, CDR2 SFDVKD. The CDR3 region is CASSDPLAGGPPTGELFF. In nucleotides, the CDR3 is TGTGCCTCCAGTGATCCCTTAGCGGGGGGCCCTCCCACCGGGGAGCTGTTTTTT.

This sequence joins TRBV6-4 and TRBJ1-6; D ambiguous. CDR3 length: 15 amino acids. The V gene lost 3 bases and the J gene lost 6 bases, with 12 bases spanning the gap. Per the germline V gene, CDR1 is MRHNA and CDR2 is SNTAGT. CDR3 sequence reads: CASSEVAGSNSPLHF. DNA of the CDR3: TGTGCCAGCAGTGAGGTGGCAGGTAGTAATTCACCCCTCCACTTT.